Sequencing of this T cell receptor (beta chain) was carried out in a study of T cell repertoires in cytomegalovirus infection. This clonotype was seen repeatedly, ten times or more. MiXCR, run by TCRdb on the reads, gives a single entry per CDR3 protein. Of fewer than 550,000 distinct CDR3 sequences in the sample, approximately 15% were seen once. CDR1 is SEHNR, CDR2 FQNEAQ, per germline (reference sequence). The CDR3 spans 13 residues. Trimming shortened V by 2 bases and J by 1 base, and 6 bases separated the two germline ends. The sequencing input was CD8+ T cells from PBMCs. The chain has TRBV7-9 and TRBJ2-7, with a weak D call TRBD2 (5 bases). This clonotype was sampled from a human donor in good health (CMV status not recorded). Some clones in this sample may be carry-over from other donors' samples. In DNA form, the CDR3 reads TGTGCCAGCAGCTTAAGGGAGTCCTACGAGCAGTACTTC. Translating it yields CASSLRESYEQYF.